The present TCR beta chain was sequenced within a study of T cell responses to AZD1222 COVID-19 vaccine. Sequencing was performed with immunoSEQ multiplex PCR; in TCRdb, only in-frame clones are kept and a portion is missing. The sample gives roughly 120,000 clones, about 90% of which show up once; around 19% is in the top ten. Sequenced material: peripheral blood, taken on day 0 of MenACWY control vaccination. The sequence derives from an adult in good health.

The CDR3 reads CASGLGVQETQYF. In DNA, the CDR3 is TGTGCTAGTGGTTTGGGGGTCCAAGAGACCCAGTACTTC. The chain recombines TRBV12-5 with TRBJ2-5, with D uncertain. CDR1 is LGHNT and CDR2 is FRNRAP in the germline V gene. Deletions cut 1 base from V and 1 base from J, with 4 bases between. This CDR3 has 13 amino acids.